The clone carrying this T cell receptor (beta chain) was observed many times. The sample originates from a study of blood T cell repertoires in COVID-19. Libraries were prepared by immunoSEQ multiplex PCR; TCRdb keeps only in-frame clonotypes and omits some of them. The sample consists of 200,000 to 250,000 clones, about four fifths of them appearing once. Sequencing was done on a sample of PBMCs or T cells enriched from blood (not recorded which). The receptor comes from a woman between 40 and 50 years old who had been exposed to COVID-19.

Here the CDR3 reads CASSPGTNEKLFF. The CDR3 DNA sequence: TGTGCCAGCAGCCCGGGAACTAATGAAAAACTGTTTTTT. The chain recombines TRBV9 with TRBJ1-4; no reliable D call. Germline V CDR1 and CDR2: SGDLS, YYNGEE. The CDR3 covers 13 residues. The V gene lost 4 bases and the J gene lost 1 base, with 5 bases spanning the gap.